The 2 T cell receptor beta chains below were found in one sample sequenced in a study of human T cells and chemical hapten exposure. TCRdb ran MiXCR on the RACE reads and lists one entry per CDR3 protein. The table includes more than 300,000 distinct CDR3 sequences, about 5% detected once. Indicated time point: pre-sensitization, week 0. Documented treatment: therapeutic diphenylcyclopropenone sensitization with weekly scalp DPC. This material consisted of whole blood, taken in connection with sensitization to the hapten diphenylcyclopropenone (DPC). These receptors were taken from a woman aged 18-29 years with alopecia areata. Some clones in this sample may be carry-over from other donors' samples.

The table lists this clonotype with many counts. The chain employs TRBV4-1 and TRBJ1-5, with TRBD1 as a possible D gene (6 bases). Germline V gives CDR1 MGHRA, CDR2 YSYEKL. V lost 1 base and J lost 7, with 14 bases in between. The CDR3 loop spans 15 amino acids. The CDR3 DNA is TGCGCCAGCAGCCAAGGAAGGGGGTTAAGACAGCCCCAGCATTTT. Amino acid sequence: CASSQGRGLRQPQHF.

This clonotype has a count of ten or more. V usage is TRBV12-3 or TRBV12-4 and J usage is TRBJ1-2; no clear D gene. V was pared by 5 bases and J by 3 bases, with 10 bases between. This CDR3 has 13 residues. For the CDR3, the DNA is TGTGCCAGCAGTGGGCAGGCCGACTATGGCTACACCTTC. Amino acids: CASSGQADYGYTF.